This passage covers 27 T cell receptor beta chains from one sample sequenced in a study of blood T cell repertoires in COVID-19. Sequenced by immunoSEQ multiplex PCR; TCRdb stores in-frame clones only, minus some. Of approximately 300,000 clones in the sample, 89% were seen once. The specimen sequenced was peripheral blood. These receptors all come from a man younger than 35 who had recovered from COVID-19.

The chain carries TRBV6-5 and TRBJ2-7; D perhaps matches TRBD1 (5 bases). Germline loops: CDR1 MNHEY, CDR2 SVGAGI. V lost 2 bases and J lost 3, with 11 bases in between. The CDR3 loop spans 14 amino acids. The CDR3: CASSYGVRDYEQYF. The CDR3 bases are TGTGCCAGCAGTTACGGCGTCAGGGACTACGAGCAGTACTTC.

This clone was seen once. This chain connects TRBV19 to TRBJ1-1, with TRBD1 as a possible D gene (5 bases). Trimming cost V 7 bases and J 5 bases, with 8 bases left between them. Germline CDR1 LNHDA, CDR2 SQIVND (reference sequence). CDR3 size: 11 residues. The CDR3 DNA is TGTGCCAGTACACGGGGGACTGAAGCTTTCTTT. Translated, it gives CASTRGTEAFF.

Only one count was recorded for this clone. This chain links TRBV7-2 with TRBJ2-3, with 8 bases lining up with TRBD2. With V trimmed by 6 bases and J by 0 bases, 11 bases remained unmatched. The CDR3 extends over 17 amino acids. Looked up from germline, CDR1 is SGHTA and CDR2 is FQGNSA. The CDR3 DNA reads as TGTGCCAGCAGTTTTCCCGGGGGGGGATGGAGCACAGATACGCAGTATTTT. Translated, it gives CASSFPGGGWSTDTQYF.

The chain carries TRBV5-6 and TRBJ2-3; 9 nucleotides align to TRBD2. The CDR3 totals 15 residues. In germline, CDR1 is SGHDT, CDR2 YYEEEE. V dropped 1 base and J dropped 7; count of bases not matched to a gene: 7. The CDR3 DNA is TGTGCCAGCAGCTTGAGGCGGGGGGGATCAAATACGCAGTATTTT. This gives the protein CASSLRRGGSNTQYF.

The V and J genes are TRBV19 and TRBJ1-3; D possibly corresponds to TRBD1 (5 bases). CDR1 and CDR2 from the germline V gene are LNHDA and SQIVND (reference sequence). Trimming left V 8 bases short and J 0 bases short, with 11 bases between. The CDR3 has 14 amino acids. The CDR3 DNA sequence: TGTGCCAGTGACAGTCAATACTCTGGAAACACCATATATTTT. The encoded protein is CASDSQYSGNTIYF.

As regards this clone: At the DNA level, this CDR3 is encoded by other sequences in the same sample as well. CDR3 loop: CASSPPSGAGELFF. CDR3 coding DNA: TGTGCCAGCTCACCACCCTCGGGAGCCGGGGAGCTGTTTTTT. The gene calls are TRBV18 and TRBJ2-2; a weak D match, TRBD2 (6 bases). CDR3 length: 14 amino acids. In germline, CDR1 is KGHSH, CDR2 LQKENI. Trimming removed 0 bases from V and 6 bases from J, with 8 bases in between.

This chain joins TRBV9 and TRBJ2-1, with 7 bases matching TRBD2. V shed 4 bases and J 9 bases; nucleotides not matched to a gene: 13. Germline CDR1 SGDLS, CDR2 YYNGEE. The CDR3 consists of 15 residues. The CDR3 sequence: CASSPVASGGVEQFF. The CDR3, as DNA: TGTGCCAGCAGCCCTGTGGCTAGCGGAGGCGTTGAGCAGTTCTTC.

The V call is TRBV2, the J call TRBJ1-1, with D unclear. Trimming removed 4 bases from V and 4 bases from J, with 4 bases in between. Germline V lookup: CDR1 SNHLY, CDR2 FYNNEI. The CDR3 spans 11 residues. CDR3: CASSALTEAFF. The CDR3 DNA reads as TGTGCCAGCAGTGCCCTCACTGAAGCTTTCTTT.

The chain recombines TRBV7-2 with TRBJ2-5; weak D call: TRBD2 (6 bases). CDR1 is SGHTA and CDR2 is FQGNSA in the germline V gene. Trimming removed 7 bases from V and 4 bases from J, with 16 bases in between. The CDR3 extends over 14 amino acids. The chain's CDR3 is CASIQRNGGETQYF. CDR3 coding DNA: TGTGCCAGCATCCAGAGAAACGGGGGAGAGACCCAGTACTTC.

The chain couples TRBV2 to TRBJ1-3; 10 positions match TRBD1. V lost 2 bases to trimming and J lost 0 bases; unmatched junction nucleotides: 4. Per germline, CDR1 SNHLY and CDR2 FYNNEI. The CDR3 is 17 amino acids. The CDR3, as DNA: TGTGCCAGCAGTGAACAGGGACAGGGGAGCTCTGGAAACACCATATATTTT. It specifies CASSEQGQGSSGNTIYF.

The CDR3 DNA follows: TGTGCCAGCAGTGCGACAGGGGGAAGCAATCAGCCCCAGCATTTT. This translates into CASSATGGSNQPQHF. The rearrangement uses TRBV2 and TRBJ1-5; 9 bases are a match to TRBD1. Germline CDR1 and CDR2: SNHLY and FYNNEI. J gave up 1 base and V 4 bases, and 2 bases lay outside the gene matches. This CDR3 spans 15 amino acids.

The table lists this clone with a few counts. The gene calls are TRBV11-3 and TRBJ2-2; TRBD2 aligns across 14 bases. J was trimmed by 6 bases and V by 4 bases; bases with no gene match: 10. The CDR3 loop spans 18 amino acids. Germline V gene lookup returns CDR1 SGHNT and CDR2 YENEEA. CDR3 nucleotides: TGTGCCAGCAGCTCTGGCGGGACTAGCGGGAGAGCGGCCGGGGAGCTGTTTTTT. Translating it yields CASSSGGTSGRAAGELFF.

Only one count was recorded for this clone. The chain carries TRBV4-3 and TRBJ1-2; the D gene is possibly TRBD1 (5 bases). The CDR3 is 17 amino acids. In germline, CDR1 is LGHNA, CDR2 YSLEER. V lost 0 bases to trimming and J lost 7 bases, with 21 bases between them. The CDR3 region is CASSQDRGIPGLGGYTF. The DNA of the CDR3 is TGCGCCAGCAGCCAAGATAGAGGTATCCCGGGACTTGGTGGCTACACCTTC.

The V call is TRBV6-5, the J call TRBJ1-6; D perhaps matches TRBD1 (6 bases). Germline values: CDR1 MNHEY, CDR2 SVGAGI. This CDR3 has 14 residues. Trimming removed 2 bases at V and 9 bases at J, with 11 bases between. CDR3 sequence (DNA): TGTGCCAGCAGTTACGGACTAGGGGGTTCACCCCTCCACTTT. Translated, it gives CASSYGLGGSPLHF.

The V call is TRBV18, the J call TRBJ2-4, with 9 bases identical to TRBD1. V lost 0 bases, J lost 5 bases, and 5 bases stayed unmatched. CDR3 length equals 16 residues. Per the germline V gene, CDR1 is KGHSH and CDR2 is LQKENI. In nucleotides, the CDR3 is TGTGCCAGCTCACCACCAACAGGGGGCATGGAAAACATTCAGTACTTC. It yields the protein CASSPPTGGMENIQYF.

The genes are TRBV9 and TRBJ1-3, with a weak D call TRBD1 (5 bases). Trimming took off 5 bases at V and 0 bases at J, with 6 bases between the two ends. Germline V gene lookup returns CDR1 SGDLS and CDR2 YYNGEE. This CDR3 comprises 13 residues. The CDR3 DNA reads as TGTGCCAGCAGTGACAGCTCTGGAAACACCATATATTTT. Residues: CASSDSSGNTIYF.

V is TRBV5-1 and J is TRBJ2-1, with D possibly being TRBD2 (6 bases). Germline CDR1 is SGHRS and CDR2 is YFSETQ. The V gene lost 4 bases and the J gene lost 6 bases, with 14 bases spanning the gap. The CDR3 length is 14 residues. CDR3 sequence (DNA): TGCGCCAGCAGCGAGGCTGGGGGGAGCAATGAGCAGTTCTTC. This codes for CASSEAGGSNEQFF.

The V and J genes are TRBV29-1 and TRBJ2-2; 7 bases are shared with TRBD1. This CDR3 spans 14 amino acids. The trim removed 6 bases at V and 1 base at J, leaving 5 bases unmatched. In germline, CDR1 is SQVTM, CDR2 ANQGSEA. The CDR3 DNA reads TGCAGCGTGATGGGACAGATGAACACCGGGGAGCTGTTTTTT. Its protein is CSVMGQMNTGELFF.

V and J are TRBV13 and TRBJ2-2; 14 bases match TRBD2. The CDR3 has 17 residues. Germline CDR1 is PRHDT and CDR2 is FYEKMQ (reference sequence). The V and J ends lost 4 bases and 5 bases, in that order; junction bases with no gene match: 6. The CDR3 region is CASSSGTSGSWTGELFF. The CDR3 coding sequence is TGTGCCAGCAGCTCAGGGACTAGCGGGAGTTGGACCGGGGAGCTGTTTTTT.

J is TRBJ2-3 and V is TRBV7-9; tentative D call: TRBD2 (5 bases). Per the germline V gene, CDR1 is SEHNR and CDR2 is FQNEAQ (reference sequence). V was shortened by 9 bases and J by 4 bases, with 11 bases between the two germline ends. This CDR3 contains 12 residues. CDR3 protein: CASLEGADTQYF. CDR3 nucleotides: TGTGCCAGTCTCGAGGGCGCAGATACGCAGTATTTT.

In this sample, this clone turned up a few times. V is TRBV2 and J is TRBJ2-7; tentatively, D is TRBD2 (6 bases). The CDR3 is made up of 13 amino acids. V lost 8 bases, J lost 3 bases, and 14 bases lay in between. CDR1 is SNHLY, CDR2 FYNNEI, per germline. This chain's CDR3 is CASVNGGNYEQYF. CDR3 nucleotides: TGTGCCAGCGTGAACGGCGGGAACTACGAGCAGTACTTC.

This rearrangement joins TRBV7-8 to TRBJ2-3; 10 positions agree with TRBD1. Germline loops: CDR1 SGHVS, CDR2 FQNEAQ. Unmatched junction bases numbered 3, after V lost 5 bases and J lost 4 bases. The CDR3 spans 14 residues. The CDR3 here is CASSPGTGADTQYF. The DNA of the CDR3 is TGTGCCAGCAGCCCCGGGACAGGGGCAGATACGCAGTATTTT.

The chain links TRBV19 to TRBJ1-5; 9 bases fit TRBD1. The V segment lost 5 bases and the J segment 5 bases; nucleotides outside the gene matches: 7. The CDR3 runs to 15 residues. Germline CDR1 and CDR2: LNHDA and SQIVND (reference sequence). CDR3 sequence: CASSVTGGLYQPQHF. Written as DNA, the CDR3 is TGTGCCAGTAGTGTTACAGGGGGCCTGTATCAGCCCCAGCATTTT.

The rearrangement uses TRBV13 and TRBJ2-1; 11 bases match TRBD2. Germline CDR1 reads PRHDT; CDR2 reads FYEKMQ (reference sequence). The CDR3 totals 15 residues. V lost 5 bases, J lost 3 bases, and 3 bases stayed unmatched. CDR3 in amino acids: CASSKGLADYNEQFF. The CDR3 DNA follows: TGTGCCAGCAGCAAGGGACTAGCGGACTACAATGAGCAGTTCTTC.

This chain joins TRBV30 and TRBJ1-4; no reliable D call. Germline CDR1 and CDR2: GTSNPN and SVGIG (reference sequence). The CDR3 consists of 14 residues. V was pared by 3 bases and J by 4 bases, with 12 bases between. CDR3 sequence: CAWSGEVINEKLFF. CDR3 DNA sequence: TGTGCCTGGAGCGGAGAAGTGATTAATGAAAAACTGTTTTTT.

The V call is TRBV27, the J call TRBJ2-7, with 8 nucleotides matching TRBD2. V gave up 6 bases and J gave up 1 base; unmatched junction bases: 8. The germline CDR1 and CDR2 sequences are MNHEY and SMNVEV (reference sequence). This CDR3 contains 15 residues. The CDR3 DNA follows: TGTGCCAGCAGCCTTACGGGACTAGGGTCCTACGAGCAGTACTTC. As protein: CASSLTGLGSYEQYF.

The chain combines TRBV2 with TRBJ2-2, with 10 bases matching TRBD1. Germline assignment: CDR1 SNHLY and CDR2 FYNNEI. V was clipped by 7 bases and J by 9 bases; unmatched bases: 11. The CDR3 covers 15 residues. In DNA, the CDR3 is TGTGCCAGCACCGAGGGGGACAGGGGTGCCCGGGAGCTGTTTTTT. Protein product: CASTEGDRGARELFF.